This T cell receptor (beta chain) appears in the sequencing data of a study of CD8 T cells in ankylosing spondylitis. CDR1 and CDR2 from the germline V gene are GTSNPN and SVGIG (reference sequence). The CDR3 is made up of 19 amino acids. V lost 8 bases to trimming and J lost 1 base, with 32 bases between them. TCRdb re-derived calls from the 5' RACE reads in MiXCR, one entry per CDR3 protein. This table holds roughly 220,000 distinct CDR3 sequences, around 16% found once. The study, taken as a whole, reports: Within ankylosing spondylitis blood, a TCR beta motif made up of several highly homologous variants appeared to be characteristic.

As to this clonotype: What it recognizes is unknown.

The material sequenced was blood, either unsorted or a sorted T cell fraction (not recorded which). This clonotype was obtained from a male donor with ankylosing spondylitis. V and J are TRBV30 and TRBJ1-1, with D perhaps TRBD1 (6 bases). The CDR3 loop reads CAPLPRQPRQAVKNTEAFF. CDR3 in DNA: TGTGCCCCTCTGCCGAGACAGCCCCGACAGGCGGTTAAGAACACTGAAGCTTTCTTT.